Below are 20 T cell receptor beta chains sequenced from a single sample in a study of blood T cell repertoires in COVID-19. Assay: immunoSEQ multiplex PCR; the TCRdb copy retains only in-frame clones and omits some. The sample lists 200,000 to 250,000 clones, about nine tenths occurring once. The sample was peripheral blood. These receptors were taken from a man under 40 with COVID-19, enrolled during active disease.

This sequence joins TRBV6-5 and TRBJ1-4, with D tentatively TRBD1 (5 bases). The CDR3 is 14 amino acids. CDR1 is MNHEY and CDR2 is SVGAGI in the germline V gene. Trimming removed 6 bases from V and 0 bases from J, with 8 bases in between. The DNA of the CDR3 is TGTGCCAGCAGCCCGGGGGCAACTAATGAAAAACTGTTTTTT. This gives the protein CASSPGATNEKLFF.

The chain links TRBV7-2 to TRBJ1-5; TRBD1 matches at 9 bases. V shed 3 bases and J 3 bases; nucleotides not matched to a gene: 3. This CDR3 spans 15 amino acids. Germline loops: CDR1 SGHTA, CDR2 FQGNSA. The CDR3, as DNA: TGTGCCAGCAGCTTCGGACAGGGGCACAATCAGCCCCAGCATTTT. This codes for CASSFGQGHNQPQHF.

The table lists this clone with a few counts. The rearrangement links TRBV5-1 to TRBJ1-1, with D unclear. The CDR3 is made up of 14 amino acids. Deletions cut 0 bases from V and 1 base from J, with 7 bases between. CDR1 and CDR2 (germline): SGHRS, YFSETQ. This CDR3 is CASSLDSANTEAFF. As DNA, the CDR3 is TGCGCCAGCAGCTTGGACTCTGCGAACACTGAAGCTTTCTTT.

This clone was counted once. This chain uses TRBV19 with TRBJ1-5; 10 nucleotides agree with TRBD1. V was pared by 8 bases and J by 7 bases, with 2 bases of the junction left unmatched. The CDR3 has 12 residues. Germline values: CDR1 LNHDA, CDR2 SQIVND (reference sequence). The DNA of the CDR3 is TGTGCCAGTGGACAGGGGGTACAGCCCCAGCATTTT. It yields the protein CASGQGVQPQHF.

V and J are TRBV7-2 and TRBJ1-6; TRBD1 is a possible D gene (6 bases). The germline V and J ends were trimmed by 2 bases and 5 bases, with 13 bases remaining between them. The CDR3 is 16 residues long. Germline V gives CDR1 SGHTA, CDR2 FQGNSA. The CDR3 DNA follows: TGTGCCAGCAGCTTACAGGGGTTGTTCAATAATTCACCCCTCCACTTT. Translation: CASSLQGLFNNSPLHF.

As concerns this clone: Other DNA sequences in the sample encode the same CDR3. CDR3 sequence reads: CASSTGTGHTEAFF. Here the CDR3 DNA reads TGTGCCAGTAGCACCGGGACAGGTCACACTGAAGCTTTCTTT. This chain connects TRBV19 to TRBJ1-1, with TRBD1 matching 8 bases. Germline lookup yields CDR1 LNHDA and CDR2 SQIVND (reference sequence). CDR3 length: 14 amino acids. V gave up 6 bases and J gave up 3 bases; unmatched junction bases: 6.

The rearrangement joins TRBV2 to TRBJ1-3; 9 bases align to TRBD1. The CDR3 contains 13 residues. J was trimmed by 6 bases and V by 7 bases; bases with no gene match: 4. The germline gives CDR1 SNHLY, CDR2 FYNNEI. CDR3: CASNRDRENTIYF. The CDR3 DNA sequence: TGTGCCAGCAATCGGGACAGGGAAAACACCATATATTTT.

This chain connects TRBV5-1 to TRBJ2-1; 10 nucleotides match TRBD2. V was pared by 0 bases and J by 9 bases, with 6 bases of the junction left unmatched. The CDR3 length is 15 residues. Per the germline V gene, CDR1 is SGHRS and CDR2 is YFSETQ. In DNA, the CDR3 is TGCGCCAGCAGCTTGGGTCTAGCGGGAGTCGGTGAGCAGTTCTTC. Translating gives CASSLGLAGVGEQFF. The whole variable domain, filled in from reference TRBV5-1 and TRBJ2-1, reads KAGVTQTPRYLIKTRGQQVTLSCSPISGHRSVSWYQQTPGQGLQFLFEYFSETQRNKGNFPGRFSGRQFSNSRSEMNVSTLELGDSALYLCASSLGLAGVGEQFFGPGTRLTVL.

This chain links TRBV20-1 with TRBJ2-7; unclear D gene. CDR3 size: 11 residues. V lost 6 bases and J lost 5, with 11 bases in between. The germline gives CDR1 DFQATT, CDR2 SNEGSKA (reference sequence). Here the CDR3 reads CSASATHEQYF. The CDR3 coding sequence is TGCAGTGCGAGCGCAACGCACGAGCAGTACTTC.

This sequence joins TRBV18 and TRBJ1-2; D perhaps matches TRBD1 (5 bases). This CDR3 is 16 amino acids long. V was shortened by 0 bases and J by 5 bases, with 16 bases between the two germline ends. Per the germline V gene, CDR1 is KGHSH and CDR2 is LQKENI. In nucleotides, the CDR3 is TGTGCCAGCTCACCACCGTTGGACACCTGGAATTATGGCTACACCTTC. As protein: CASSPPLDTWNYGYTF.

J is TRBJ2-1 and V is TRBV7-2, with 7 bases aligning to TRBD2. The CDR3 contains 15 residues. The germline gives CDR1 SGHTA, CDR2 FQGNSA. With 5 bases clipped from V and 3 bases from J, the junction kept 7 bases outside the gene matches. CDR3 in DNA: TGTGCCAGCAGCCCAGCCGGGACTAACTACAATGAGCAGTTCTTC. Protein sequence: CASSPAGTNYNEQFF.

This clone was seen only a few times. This chain joins TRBV27 and TRBJ1-3, with D tentatively TRBD1 (5 bases). V lost 8 bases and J 4 bases, leaving 18 bases between the germline ends. There are 15 residues in the CDR3. Per germline, CDR1 MNHEY and CDR2 SMNVEV (reference sequence). CDR3 sequence (DNA): TGTGCCAGCTCTATATCTCGAGCAGGGGGAAACACCATATATTTT. Amino acid sequence: CASSISRAGGNTIYF.

This sequence joins TRBV6-6 and TRBJ1-2; a possible D gene is TRBD1 (6 bases). V shed 5 bases and J shed 2 bases, with 21 bases lying between them. Per the germline V gene, CDR1 is MNHNY and CDR2 is SVGAGI (reference sequence). This CDR3 is 17 amino acids long. CDR3: CASSRVWGQGRNYGYTF. As DNA, the CDR3 is TGTGCCAGCAGTCGCGTATGGGGTCAGGGGAGAAACTATGGCTACACCTTC.

The gene calls are TRBV9 and TRBJ2-7; TRBD1 aligns across 7 bases. The germline CDR1 and CDR2 sequences are SGDLS and YYNGEE. This CDR3 has 15 amino acids. The V and J ends lost 4 bases and 2 bases, in that order; junction bases with no gene match: 9. CDR3 amino acids: CASSPGTASTYEQYF. The CDR3 bases are TGTGCCAGCAGCCCCGGGACAGCGAGCACCTACGAGCAGTACTTC.

The genes are TRBV6-5 and TRBJ1-3, with TRBD1 matching over 7 bases. Trimming cost V 6 bases and J 2 bases; bases outside gene matches: 4. The CDR3 sequence is 14 residues long. The germline CDR1 and CDR2 sequences are MNHEY and SVGAGI. This chain's CDR3 is CASRSGTAGNTIYF. The CDR3 DNA reads TGTGCCAGCAGGTCCGGGACAGCTGGAAACACCATATATTTT.

This clone was counted only a few times. This rearrangement joins TRBV7-2 to TRBJ1-6, with 7 bases fitting TRBD1. V lost 7 bases and J lost 6; bases outside the gene matches: 9. The germline gives CDR1 SGHTA, CDR2 FQGNSA. This CDR3 contains 15 residues. CDR3 protein: CASNPTGWPNSPLHF. The CDR3 DNA follows: TGTGCCAGCAACCCGACAGGGTGGCCTAATTCACCCCTCCACTTT. The variable domain in full, completed from reference TRBV7-2 and TRBJ1-6, reads GAGVSQSPSNKVTEKGKDVELRCDPISGHTALYWYRQSLGQGLEFLIYFQGNSAPDKSGLPSDRFSAERTGGSVSTLTIQRTQQEDSAVYLCASNPTGWPNSPLHFGNGTRLTVT.

The gene calls are TRBV4-2 and TRBJ2-4, with TRBD1 matching 9 bases. V dropped 0 bases and J dropped 1; count of bases not matched to a gene: 7. Germline-derived CDR1 and CDR2 are LGHNA and YNFKEQ. CDR3 length equals 18 residues. The DNA for the CDR3 is TGTGCCAGCAGCCAAGAGGGAAACAGGGGGCCGGCCAAAAACATTCAGTACTTC. The encoded protein is CASSQEGNRGPAKNIQYF.

Note on this clone: Other DNA sequences in this specimen translate into the identical CDR3. The chain recombines TRBV5-1 with TRBJ1-4, with 7 nucleotides matching TRBD1. Germline V gives CDR1 SGHRS, CDR2 YFSETQ. CDR3 length: 14 residues. The V and J ends lost 0 bases and 8 bases, in that order; junction bases with no gene match: 4. The CDR3 DNA reads as TGCGCCAGCAGCTTGGGACAGGGAGGCGAAAAACTGTTTTTT. It is translated as CASSLGQGGEKLFF.

The gene calls are TRBV7-9 and TRBJ2-3, with a weak D call TRBD2 (5 bases). Trimming removed 11 bases at V and 0 bases at J, with 12 bases between. Germline CDR1 SEHNR, CDR2 FQNEAQ (reference sequence). The CDR3 spans 13 residues. CDR3 sequence reads: CAVVPGSTDTQYF. CDR3 bases: TGTGCCGTGGTACCGGGAAGCACAGATACGCAGTATTTT. The variable domain in full, completed from reference TRBV7-9 and TRBJ2-3, reads DTGVSQNPRHKITKRGQNVTFRCDPISEHNRLYWYRQTLGQGPEFLTYFQNEAQLEKSRLLSDRFSAERPKGSFSTLEIQRTEQGDSAMYLCAVVPGSTDTQYFGPGTRLTVL.

This clone has only one observation. This rearrangement joins TRBV19 to TRBJ2-2; weak D call: TRBD2 (6 bases). The V and J ends lost 6 bases and 3 bases respectively, with 14 bases between them. The CDR3 runs 15 residues. Per germline, CDR1 LNHDA and CDR2 SQIVND (reference sequence). This CDR3 is CASRRALAYTGELFF. For the CDR3, the DNA is TGTGCCAGTAGGAGGGCTCTAGCGTACACCGGGGAGCTGTTTTTT.